A selection of T cell receptor beta chains follows, all from one sample in a study of graft-versus-host responses after intestinal transplantation. TCRdb keeps only in-frame clones here, not all; method: immunoSEQ multiplex PCR. The sample holds over 120,000 clones, 80% to 95% seen once. These TCRs' antigens remain unknown. Sequences were derived from unstimulated CD4+ T cells sorted from spleen or lymph node cells, sampled before intestinal transplant. These receptors originate from a human donor who received an intestinal transplant. CDR3s include the opening cysteine and the closing phenylalanine or tryptophan. The D gene is left open where the match is weak. Clone sizes are given selectively: once, few, many, or a class where the clone is expanded.

j_call clone_size d_call v_call cdr3_nt cdr3_aa
TRBJ2-7 . . TRBV7-2 TGTGCCAGCAAAGAAGGGGGACCGGGAGTTTACGAGCAGTACTTC CASKEGGPGVYEQYF
TRBJ1-2 . . TRBV6-5 TGTGCCAGCAGTTACCAGCTTCGTGGCTATGGCTACACCTTC CASSYQLRGYGYTF
TRBJ2-3 few . TRBV7-9 TGTGCCAGCAGCTTGGGCCGGGATACGCAGTATTTT CASSLGRDTQYF
TRBJ2-5 . . TRBV5-1 TGCGCCAGCAGCTCGACAGGATGGGTCCAAGAGACCCAGTACTTC CASSSTGWVQETQYF
TRBJ1-6 . TRBD1 TRBV7-2 TGTGCCAGCAGCTTGTCGACAGGGGGCGCAGATAATTCACCCCTCCACTTT CASSLSTGGADNSPLHF
TRBJ1-3 . TRBD1 TRBV28 TGTGCCAGCAGTTTAGGACAGGGTTTTGGAAACACCATATATTTT CASSLGQGFGNTIYF
TRBJ2-3 . TRBD2 TRBV25-1 TGTGCCAGCAGTGCCCGTAGCGGGAGGGGGGCAGATACGCAGTATTTT CASSARSGRGADTQYF
TRBJ1-1 once . TRBV9 TGTGCCAGCAGCGTAGATGAGGGGCGGAAAGAAGCTTTCTTT CASSVDEGRKEAFF
TRBJ1-3 . . TRBV25-1 TGTGCCAGCAGTGAATGGGTCGACAAGGGAAACACCATATATTTT CASSEWVDKGNTIYF
TRBJ2-7 . TRBD2 TRBV14 TGTGCCAGCAGCCAAATAGCGGGCGCTTCCTACGAGCAGTACTTC CASSQIAGASYEQYF
TRBJ2-7 . TRBD1 TRBV27 TGTGCCAGCAGTTCCCGACAGGGGGCAACCTACGAGCAGTACTTC CASSSRQGATYEQYF
TRBJ2-2 . . TRBV7-3 TGTGCCAGCAGCTCTCTTACCAACACCGGGGAGCTGCTTTTT CASSSLTNTGELLF
TRBJ1-1 . . TRBV7-2 TGTGCCAGCAGCTTAGCGAGACTCAACAGCGGGGCGAGCACTGAAGCTTTCTTT CASSLARLNSGASTEAFF
TRBJ1-2 . TRBD1 TRBV9 TGTGCCAGCAGCGGCAAGACAGGGGGCGGGGATGGCTACACCTTC CASSGKTGGGDGYTF
TRBJ2-5 . TRBD2 TRBV5-1 TGCGCCAGCAGCCCCGGACTAGCGAGGGAGACCCAGTACTTC CASSPGLARETQYF
TRBJ2-1 . . TRBV29-1 TGCAGCGTTCTTGGGGCTAGGGCGGCGAAAGGGCAGTTCTTC CSVLGARAAKGQFF
TRBJ2-5 . . TRBV11-2 TGTGCCAGCAGCCCTGGACTTCTAGGGGCCGAGACCCAGTACTTC CASSPGLLGAETQYF
TRBJ1-1 once TRBD1 TRBV5-3 TGTGCCAGAAGCTTGGGGACAGGCCTGCAGGGGCCTGAAGCTTTCTTT CARSLGTGLQGPEAFF
TRBJ2-7 once . TRBV21-1 TGTGCCAGCAGGAAGGACCACCACGAGCAGTACTTC CASRKDHHEQYF
TRBJ2-7 . . TRBV19 TGTGCCAGTAAATCAGGGGACGAGCAGTACTTC CASKSGDEQYF
TRBJ1-4 . . TRBV6-1 TGTGCCAGCAGTGCCTACAGGGCAACTAATGAAAAACTGTTTTTT CASSAYRATNEKLFF
TRBJ1-4 . TRBD1 TRBV15 TGTGCCACCAGCGGACCAAAGGGGACAGGGGATGAAAAACTGTTTTTT CATSGPKGTGDEKLFF
TRBJ1-4 . . TRBV6-5 TGTGCCAGCAGCAGACAGGTTAATGAAAAACTGTTTTTT CASSRQVNEKLFF
TRBJ2-1 . TRBD2 TRBV9 TGTGCCAGCAGCGAACTAGCGGGCCGTTACAATGAGCAGTTCTTC CASSELAGRYNEQFF
TRBJ1-1 . . TRBV5-1 TGCGCCAGCGCAGGACAATCGAACACTGAAGCTTTCTTT CASAGQSNTEAFF
TRBJ2-1 . TRBD1 TRBV19 TGTGCCAGTAAACGGACAGGGGGGCACAATGAGCAGTTCTTC CASKRTGGHNEQFF
TRBJ2-7 . TRBD1 TRBV18 TGTGCCAGCTCACCGCACAGGGGGCTGGTCAGGCCCTACGAGCAGTACTTC CASSPHRGLVRPYEQYF
TRBJ2-1 . TRBD2 TRBV6-4 TGTGCCAGCAGTGAACTAGCGGGAGGCCTATATGAGCAGTTCTTC CASSELAGGLYEQFF
TRBJ1-2 . . TRBV5-4 TGTGCCAGCAGCTTGCCGGGGGCAGGTCGGTATGGCTACACCTTC CASSLPGAGRYGYTF
TRBJ1-2 . TRBD1 TRBV5-1 TGCGCCAGCAGCCTCGTCCCGGGACAGGGGAACTATGGCTACACCTTC CASSLVPGQGNYGYTF
TRBJ2-7 once TRBD2 TRBV5-1 TGCGCCAGCAGGAGGGAGACTAGCTCCGACGAGCAGTACTTC CASRRETSSDEQYF
TRBJ2-1 . . TRBV27 TGTGCCAGCAGCCTCGTGCTAGGGAATGAGCAGTTCTTC CASSLVLGNEQFF
TRBJ2-3 . TRBD1 TRBV5-1 TGCGCCAGCAGATCTCAGGGACAGGGGGCAGATACGCAGTATTTT CASRSQGQGADTQYF
TRBJ2-7 . . TRBV6-1 TGTGCCAGCAGTGGGGACCTTCCCCCCTACGAGCAGTACTTC CASSGDLPPYEQYF
TRBJ2-7 . . TRBV19 TGTGCCAGTATGGGACTCTCCTACGAGCAGTACTTC CASMGLSYEQYF
TRBJ2-5 . . TRBV27 TGTGCCAGCAGTATAACAGGGTTCCCAGAGACCCAGTACTTC CASSITGFPETQYF